A selection of T cell receptor beta chains follows, all from one sample in a study of T cell responses to AZD1222 COVID-19 vaccine. The repertoire was sequenced with immunoSEQ multiplex PCR; TCRdb's copy has only in-frame clones and lacks some. This sample has roughly 80,000 clones, with around 90% found just once. Sequenced material: peripheral blood, taken on day 0 of MenACWY control vaccination. These receptors were collected from an adult in good health. The CDR3 runs from the conserved cysteine through the conserved F or W.

v_gene	j_gene	CDR3aa
TRBV3-1/TRBV3-2	TRBJ1-5	CASSQGKQGSQPQHF
TRBV12-5	TRBJ2-7	CASGLVGAGGINEQYF
TRBV30	TRBJ1-1	CAWSVQGRNTEAFF
TRBV14	TRBJ2-1	CASSRLGSDTTYNEQFF
TRBV18	TRBJ1-3	CASSPIGVHNSGNTIYF
TRBV29-1	TRBJ1-1	CSVRDPNTEAFF
TRBV6-5	TRBJ1-4	CASSSDGTTNEKLFF
TRBV9	TRBJ2-3	CASTKSGGSDDTQYF
TRBV12-3/TRBV12-4	TRBJ1-2	CASSFDNFSGYTF
TRBV13	TRBJ1-6	CASSQGGKGSPLHF
TRBV6-5	TRBJ1-1	CASSYSTLMNTEAFF
TRBV7-6	TRBJ1-3	CASSLGGTGGNTIYF
TRBV5-1	TRBJ2-3	CASSISGGDTDTQYF